The entry below gives a single T cell receptor (beta chain) sequence along with its context. The clone's antigen remains unknown. No quality values exist for individual bases; no much larger clone is one base distant. These data come from a study of blood T cells in healthy people across ages (dated by TCRdb to about 2015). In the study overall: In model experiments, template switching captured roughly one uniquely barcoded TCR beta cDNA molecule for every two T cells. The study measured age-related changes in TCR beta repertoire diversity using deep sequencing normalized with unique cDNA molecular identifiers. The donors were split into four age groups: young (average about 16 years), middle-aged (about 40), aged (more than 60) and long-lived (82). To avoid experimental bias, donors of different ages were distributed randomly across sequencing lanes. For two donors (one aged 18 to 29 and one aged 80 or older), the study analyzed two additional independent replicas of 1 million unique cDNA reads from the same blood draw. The full study reports these points: Because profiling used bulk unsorted PBMCs, naive and antigen-experienced compartments could not be compared conclusively. Donor CMV infection status was unknown, potentially confounding age-related changes in expanded clonotypes. Estimates of total diversity from one million sequenced T cells were regarded as lower bounds and underestimates. As age increased, observed TCR beta diversity per million T cells dropped in a roughly linear way, and a significant reduction was already evident by age 40. Compared with the aged group, the long-lived group had more naive CD4+ T cells, fewer expanded clones and increased TCR diversity, suggesting age selection. Observed TCR beta diversity correlated strongly with the percentage of naive T cells measured by flow cytometry.

Measured from the cysteine to the phenylalanine, the CDR3 is 12 residues long. Left in the record is the CDR3 DNA by itself, 36 bases read in frame from the first base. V loses 7 bases, J loses 5 bases, and the germline ends lie 14 bases apart. CDR1 and CDR2, per the germline V gene, are SQVTM and ANQGSEA. The library relied on 5' RACE. Instrument on record: Illumina HiSeq 2500. A second PCR of 7 to 11 cycles was run with a J-beta primer mix and a sample-barcoded 5' primer. Each TCR beta cDNA molecule received a unique molecular identifier from a template-switch 5' adaptor carrying 12 random nucleotides. Each sample yielded at least 2.5 million CDR3-containing paired-end reads. First-strand cDNA was synthesized from all RNA with the Mint cDNA synthesis kit, primed by a TRBC-specific oligonucleotide. All cDNA was treated with uracil-DNA glycosylase and then went through a first 18-cycle PCR with the universal primers M1SS and BC2_uni_R. The paper's data handling went like this. For normalization, 1 million high-quality reads, each with a distinct molecular identifier, were randomly selected from each sample. Instead of being binned into consensus sequences, reads with shared molecular identifiers were discarded. CDR3 identification, clonotype clustering and error correction used MiTCR with a Q25 quality threshold and the strictest error-elimination algorithm. A nonparametric unseen species model using Euler transformation provided a lower-bound estimate of total TCR beta diversity. TCRdb reprocessing: public reads trimmed at Q25 with fastp, clones called with MiXCR, in-frame beta chains kept. Each record represents a unique CDR3 protein, reported with the most common genes and DNA among its rows. The V and J calls come from TCRdb's annotation, not from the publication. The sample table holds around 900,000 distinct CDR3 sequences, of which approximately 50% were seen once. Together, the top ten hold 20% to 25% of the sample.

Donors were under 40 systemically healthy Caucasian individuals from Russia aged roughly 6 to 100 years. Each donor gave about 9.8 milliliters of peripheral blood, drawn into EDTA-treated Vacutainer tubes. Ficoll-Paque density-gradient centrifugation was used to isolate PBMCs, with at least 6 million obtained per sample. Trizol reagent was used to extract total RNA from the PBMCs, yielding at least 6 micrograms per sample. The percentages of naive CD45RAhigh/CD27high T cells were determined by flow cytometry on a PBMC aliquot from every donor. This clonotype was sampled from a woman aged 55-75 years in good health. Sequenced sample: blood. The chain couples TRBV29-1 to TRBJ2-5; the best D guess is TRBD1, with 5 bases matching. CDR3 region: CSAQAAWETQYF. Here is the DNA: TGCAGCGCACAGGCGGCCTGGGAGACCCAGTACTTC.